This T cell receptor (beta chain) was recovered during a study of beta chain features in type 1 diabetes. Study-wide results and caveats: Insertions at VDJ junctions were less frequent in type 1 diabetes patients. These patients also deleted more nucleotides at the same junctions.

The CDR3 has 12 amino acids. Germline assignment: CDR1 SNHLY and CDR2 FYNNEI. V gave up 9 bases and J gave up 5 bases; unmatched junction bases: 3. Expressed TCRB transcripts got sequenced, as all isolated RNA was reverse transcribed. Roughly 3.5 million reads per sample on average were obtained from naive, central memory and regulatory T cell samples. Repertoires were generated with immunoSEQ multiplex PCR, while TCRdb's copy carries only in-frame clones and drops some. The repertoire holds 200,000 to 250,000 clones, with roughly 9.6% as singletons. This clone was observed a few times. Its antigen remains unidentified. Blood was drawn once from each donor into heparinised tubes. The draws averaged around 110 mL.

Sequenced: naive CD4+ T cells from blood. The TCR was taken from a woman in her late teens or twenties in good health. The chain uses TRBV2 and TRBJ1-4; 7 nucleotides agree with TRBD1. CDR3 sequence (DNA): TGTGCCAGTGGGACAGAGAATGAAAAACTGTTTTTT. Translation: CASGTENEKLFF.